One and the same sample provided the 3 T cell receptor beta chains below, sequenced in a study of identical twins. TCRdb re-called the 5' RACE reads through MiXCR, storing one row per CDR3 protein. Of nearly 250,000 distinct CDR3 sequences listed, 5.5% to 8% are singletons. The same sample was also used in a study of yellow fever vaccine responses in identical twins.

Sequences were obtained from memory (CD45RO+) T cells sorted from blood. The receptors were gathered from a woman younger than 35 in good health.

In this sample, this clonotype turned up a few times. The chain is built from TRBV4-1 and TRBJ2-2, with D possibly matching TRBD1 (6 bases). Germline CDR1 is MGHRA and CDR2 is YSYEKL. V shed 3 bases and J shed 5 bases, with 10 bases lying between them. This CDR3 is built from 14 residues. The CDR3 sequence is CASSQGDRTGELFF. The CDR3 region has the DNA TGCGCCAGCAGCCAGGGTGACAGGACCGGGGAGCTGTTTTTT.

The CDR3 sequence: CASSLVGAGSAGTGELFF. As DNA, the CDR3 is TGCGCCAGCAGCTTGGTCGGGGCAGGCTCCGCTGGAACCGGGGAGCTGTTTTTT. V is TRBV5-1 and J is TRBJ2-2; tentatively, D is TRBD1 or TRBD2 (5 bases each). Trimming cost V 0 bases and J 5 bases, with 20 bases left between them. The CDR3 is 18 amino acids. CDR1 and CDR2 (germline): SGHRS, YFSETQ.

This clonotype was seen many times. The J gene is TRBJ2-3, the V gene TRBV2, with 12 bases lining up with TRBD2. Looked up from germline, CDR1 is SNHLY and CDR2 is FYNNEI. The CDR3 is 16 amino acids. V was clipped by 3 bases and J by 1 base; unmatched bases: 2. The CDR3 loop is CASSEGLAGGTDTQYF. CDR3 in DNA: TGTGCCAGCAGTGAGGGACTAGCGGGCGGCACAGATACGCAGTATTTT.